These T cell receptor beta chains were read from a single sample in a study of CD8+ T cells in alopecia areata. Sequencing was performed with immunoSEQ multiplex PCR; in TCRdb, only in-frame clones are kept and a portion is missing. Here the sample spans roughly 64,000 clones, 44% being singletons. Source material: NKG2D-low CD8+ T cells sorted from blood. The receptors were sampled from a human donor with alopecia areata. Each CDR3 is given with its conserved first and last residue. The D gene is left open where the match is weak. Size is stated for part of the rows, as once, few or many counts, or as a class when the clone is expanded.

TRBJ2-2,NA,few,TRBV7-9,TGTGCCAGCAGCTTAGCCAGAGGGAACACCGGGGAGCTGTTTTTT,CASSLARGNTGELFF
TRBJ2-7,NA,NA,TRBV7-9,TGTGCCAGCAGCCGGGGGACCTACGAGCAGTACTTC,CASSRGTYEQYF
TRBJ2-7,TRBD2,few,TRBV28,TGTGCCAGCAGCAACGGACTAGCGGGAGTATACGAGCAGTACTTC,CASSNGLAGVYEQYF
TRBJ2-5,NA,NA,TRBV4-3,TGCGCCAGCAGCCAAGATCTGTTTTCCCAGGGTGACGGTGAGACCCAGTACTTC,CASSQDLFSQGDGETQYF
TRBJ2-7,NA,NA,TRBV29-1,TGCAGCGTTGGGGCTTCCACCCCCGGGCAGTACTTC,CSVGASTPGQYF
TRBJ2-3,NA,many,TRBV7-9,TGTGCCAGCAGCTTAAGTATGGCGGGCACAGATACGCAGTATTTT,CASSLSMAGTDTQYF
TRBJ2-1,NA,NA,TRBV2,TGTGCCAGCAGTGATCGGCCAGGGAAATACAATGAGCAGTTCTTC,CASSDRPGKYNEQFF
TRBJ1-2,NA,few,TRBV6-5,TGTGCCAGCGGGGGGACGTTCTATGGCTACACCTTC,CASGGTFYGYTF
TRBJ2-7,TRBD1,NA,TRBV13,TGTGCCAGCAGCAGCGGACAGGGGGTCGGGCAGTACTTC,CASSSGQGVGQYF
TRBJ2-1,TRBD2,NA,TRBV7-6,TGTGCCAGCAGCTCCGGGGGGAATGAGCAGTTCTTC,CASSSGGNEQFF
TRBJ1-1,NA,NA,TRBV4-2,TGTGCCAGCAGCCAAACGACTGAAGCTTTCTTT,CASSQTTEAFF
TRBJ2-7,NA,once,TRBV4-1,TGCGCCAGCAGCCAAGACGAAGCCTTCTACGAGCAGTACTTC,CASSQDEAFYEQYF
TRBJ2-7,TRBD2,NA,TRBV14,TGTGCCAGCAGCCCCGGGGGGGGCCTCGAGCAGTACTTC,CASSPGGGLEQYF
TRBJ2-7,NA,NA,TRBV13,TGTGCCAGCAGCTTAGGATCGCGTCACGAGCAGTACTTC,CASSLGSRHEQYF
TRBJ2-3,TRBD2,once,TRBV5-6,TGTGCCAGCACCCCGGCTGTCGGACTAGCGGGAGCGGTCTTAGTGCAGTATTTT,CASTPAVGLAGAVLVQYF
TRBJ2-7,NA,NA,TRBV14,TGTGCCAGCAGCCAAGTCTTCGGCTCCTACGAGCAGTACTTC,CASSQVFGSYEQYF
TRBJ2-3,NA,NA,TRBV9,TGTGCCAGCAGCCCCGAGTTTAGGACAGATACGCAGTATTTT,CASSPEFRTDTQYF
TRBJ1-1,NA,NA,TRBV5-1,TGCGCCAGCTCCCGGGGGATGAACACTGAAGCTTTCTTT,CASSRGMNTEAFF
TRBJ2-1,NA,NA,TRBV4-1,TGCGCCAGCAGCCAAGATAATGAGCAGTTCTTC,CASSQDNEQFF
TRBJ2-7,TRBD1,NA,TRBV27,TGTGCCAGCAGACCTGGACAGGGTGAGAGAGGCGAGCAGTACTTC,CASRPGQGERGEQYF
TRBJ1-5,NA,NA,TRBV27,TGTGCCAGCAGTTTTTTGGGGAATCAGCCCCAGCATTTT,CASSFLGNQPQHF
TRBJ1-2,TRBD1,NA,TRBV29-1,TGCAGCTCCCCTTCAGGGGGCTATGGCTACACCTTC,CSSPSGGYGYTF
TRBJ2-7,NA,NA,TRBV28,TGTGCCAGCAGTTTATCGGCAGGGTTGTACGAGCAGTACTTC,CASSLSAGLYEQYF
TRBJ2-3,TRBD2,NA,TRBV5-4,TGTGCCAGCAGCGTCGGGAGGGGTAGCACAGATACGCAGTATTTT,CASSVGRGSTDTQYF
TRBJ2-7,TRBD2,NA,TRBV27,TGTGCCAGCAGTTACCTAGCGGGGGGCACCTACGAGCAGTACTTC,CASSYLAGGTYEQYF
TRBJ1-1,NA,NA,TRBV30,TGTGCCTGGATGGAAGGGAAGGGCAAAGCTTTCTTC,CAWMEGKGKAFF
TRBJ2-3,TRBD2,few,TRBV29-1,TGCAGCGTTGACGACCGGGGGGAGAGCACAGATACGCAGTATTTT,CSVDDRGESTDTQYF
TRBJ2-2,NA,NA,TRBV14,TGTGCGAGCGCCCCGGGGGCTAACACCGGGGAGCTGTTTTTT,CASAPGANTGELFF
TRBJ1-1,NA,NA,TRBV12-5,TGTGCTAGTGGAGAACCCGGGTCAGCTTTCTTT,CASGEPGSAFF
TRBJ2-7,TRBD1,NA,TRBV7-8,TGTGCCAGCAGCTCACCTGCCCGTATGGGGACAGGGGCCGAACAGTACTTC,CASSSPARMGTGAEQYF
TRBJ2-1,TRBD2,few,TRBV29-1,TGCAGCGTTGAGATAGCGGGGCACAATGAGCAGTTCTTC,CSVEIAGHNEQFF
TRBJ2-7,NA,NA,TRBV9,TGTGCCAGCAGAGGGAACAGCGGCGAGCAGTACTTC,CASRGNSGEQYF
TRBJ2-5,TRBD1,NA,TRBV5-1,TGCGCCAGCAGCCCGGGACAGAGTTCCCAAGAGACCCAGTACTTC,CASSPGQSSQETQYF
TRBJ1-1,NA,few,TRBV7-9,TGTGCCAGCAGCTCTCCCGGGACGGGGAACACTGAAGCTTTCTTT,CASSSPGTGNTEAFF
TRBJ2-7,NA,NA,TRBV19,TGTGCCAGTAGTATCAGTCAGGGGGGATACGAGCAGTACTTC,CASSISQGGYEQYF
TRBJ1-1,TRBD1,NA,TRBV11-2,TGTGCCAGCAGCCCCAACCCCGACAGGGTATCAACGAACACTGAAGCTTTCTTT,CASSPNPDRVSTNTEAFF
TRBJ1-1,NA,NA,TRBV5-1,TGCGCCAGCAGCTTGGGCAGGGGGAACACTGAAGCTTTCTTT,CASSLGRGNTEAFF
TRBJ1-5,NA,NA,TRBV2,TGTGCCAGCATCCGGGACATGTCGGCTCAGCCCCAGCATTTT,CASIRDMSAQPQHF
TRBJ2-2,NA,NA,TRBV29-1,TGCAGCGTTCACATACCCACCGGGGAGCTGTTTTTT,CSVHIPTGELFF
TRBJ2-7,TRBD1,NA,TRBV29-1,TGCAGCGTCGCCTCGGACAGGGGCGAGCAGTACTTC,CSVASDRGEQYF
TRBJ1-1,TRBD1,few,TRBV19,TGTGCCAGTAGTATATTTACCTCAGGGGGAACTGAAGCTTTCTTT,CASSIFTSGGTEAFF
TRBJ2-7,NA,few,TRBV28,TGTGCCAGCAGTCTCACCAGCGACCTCCGCTCCTACGAGCAGTACTTC,CASSLTSDLRSYEQYF